A single TCR beta chain is shown here with its context. This clone was observed once. This receptor's antigen is unknown. Per-base qualities were not stored, and no clone one base away is much larger. TCRbeta CDR3 regions were amplified from genomic DNA using the immunoSEQ Assay, a bias-controlled multiplex PCR. The study's processing was this. The number of nucleated cells in each sample was estimated from the amplification of reference gene primers within the assay. To quantify the absolute abundance of each unique TCRbeta CDR3 rearrangement, sequence reads were collapsed and filtered. For each sample, productive Simpson clonality was calculated as the square root of Simpson's diversity index over productive rearrangements. What TCRdb holds here is the immuneACCESS table cut down to in-frame rearrangements. Part of the clones is not present; checked against another copy, under half of the missing clones reflect an unresolved V gene, and the others are unexplained. V, J and clone size were drawn from that table, and D and trimming were deduced from the DNA. The sample profile shows hundreds of thousands of clones; approximately 90% of them were found once. The leading ten clones occupy roughly 1.4% of the sample.

The data were taken from a study of blood T cell repertoires in COVID-19 (TCRdb year 2020). Background on the whole study: Samples covering the acute and convalescent phases of COVID-19 were provided by collaborators in the United States, Italy and Spain. The material from the prospective study consisted of cDNA or gDNA derived from T cells, B-cell-depleted T cells, or PBMCs. Subjects who had been exposed to COVID-19, were actively infected with it, or had recovered from it provided the deeply sampled blood TCRbeta repertoires that made up the dataset. A freely available public database, intended as a resource for researchers studying the immune response to SARS-CoV-2, is where the repertoires were released. Samples came from the ongoing ImmuneRACE study (first 160 participants) plus 1,254 subjects from 6 global collaborators. Sample metadata almost always included a de-identified subject ID, COVID-19 status, age in years and sex. Where available, HLA class I and class II types were obtained from metadata supplied by the sample provider rather than from assay-based typing. The paper as a whole reports these results and caveats: The amount of clinical and demographic metadata varied by source and participant and was provided uncurated.

Participants in the prospective study were aged roughly 18 to 100 years, lived in under 30 United States geographic areas, and enrolled through a virtual design. In the prospective study, participants were assigned to cohorts based on the clinical history participants reported in a screening survey and a study questionnaire. Exposed participants had been in contact with someone with a PCR-confirmed or clinician-diagnosed COVID-19 case within 2 weeks of study entry. In the prospective study, whole blood, serum and a nasopharyngeal or oropharyngeal swab were collected from each participant by mobile phlebotomists. Additional blood draws and questionnaires over a 2-month period could optionally be provided by prospective study participants. Prospective study blood samples were shipped either frozen or at room temperature before DNA extraction. This clonotype was sampled from a young woman who had been exposed to COVID-19. The specimen sequenced was PBMCs or T cells enriched from blood (not recorded which).

The CDR3 has the sequence CASSLSSGDDTQYF. The nucleotide sequence reads as follows: TGCGCCAGCAGCTTGTCCAGCGGGGACGATACGCAGTATTTT. The chain uses TRBV5-1 and TRBJ2-3; 7 bases in the junction line up with TRBD2. CDR1 is given as SGHRS and CDR2 as YFSETQ, both from the germline V gene. The CDR3 has 14 amino acids, counting the end cysteine and phenylalanine. The CDR3 DNA has 42 bases and is translated from base 1. Unmatched junction bases come to 5, with V trimmed by 1 base and J by 6 bases.